A single sample is the source of the 10 T cell receptor beta chains below, sequenced in a study of blood T cell repertoires in COVID-19. Only in-frame clones appear in the TCRdb table, and some are missing; sequencing was by immunoSEQ multiplex PCR. Counted here are some 62,000 clones, roughly 82% occurring once; the ten biggest clones make up around 5%. The source material was peripheral blood. These receptors all stem from a human donor in a cohort sampled during active COVID-19.

The chain joins TRBV12-3 or TRBV12-4 to TRBJ2-1, with D hard to call. Trimming left V 6 bases short and J 0 bases short, with 6 bases between. The CDR3 length is 13 residues. The CDR3 reads CASRLSSYNEQFF. CDR3 sequence (DNA): TGTGCCAGCAGACTGAGCTCCTACAATGAGCAGTTCTTC.

The chain links TRBV9 to TRBJ1-6; D unclear. Trimming removed 0 bases at V and 4 bases at J, with 8 bases between. In germline, CDR1 is SGDLS, CDR2 YYNGEE. The CDR3 has 15 amino acids. The CDR3 region is CASSVGQAYNSPLHF. The CDR3 region has the DNA TGTGCCAGCAGCGTAGGCCAAGCTTATAATTCACCCCTCCACTTT.

Only a few counts were recorded for this clone. V usage is TRBV27 and J usage is TRBJ1-5; TRBD1 matches at 10 bases. The CDR3 is 15 amino acids. CDR1 is MNHEY and CDR2 is SMNVEV in the germline V gene (reference sequence). The trim removed 8 bases at V and 6 bases at J, leaving 10 bases unmatched. The CDR3 loop is CASRTAGTGVQPQHF. The CDR3 coding sequence is TGTGCCAGCCGCACGGCAGGGACAGGGGTTCAGCCCCAGCATTTT.

The chain employs TRBV4-2 and TRBJ1-4, with D maybe TRBD1 (6 bases). CDR1 is LGHNA and CDR2 is YNFKEQ in the germline V gene. This CDR3 has 18 amino acids. The V and J ends lost 0 bases and 4 bases respectively, with 18 bases between them. CDR3 coding DNA: TGTGCCAGCAGCCAAGATCTCGCGGGAGGGGGAAATAATGAAAAACTGTTTTTT. Translation: CASSQDLAGGGNNEKLFF.

This chain connects TRBV6-5 to TRBJ2-5, with 7 bases that match TRBD2. CDR3 size: 13 residues. Trimming took 7 bases from V and 4 from J; bases not matched to a gene: 6. The germline CDR1 and CDR2 sequences are MNHEY and SVGAGI. For the CDR3, the DNA is TGTGCCAGCACGTCCCCGGGGGGAGAGACCCAGTACTTC. Residues: CASTSPGGETQYF.

This sequence joins TRBV5-1 and TRBJ2-1, with TRBD1 matching over 8 bases. The CDR3 loop spans 14 amino acids. Germline V gives CDR1 SGHRS, CDR2 YFSETQ. V trimming: 3 bases; J trimming: 5 bases; junction bases outside the gene matches: 4. The CDR3 nucleotides read TGCGCCAGCAGCTCGGGGACAGGACACAATGAGCAGTTCTTC. Translation: CASSSGTGHNEQFF.

The rearrangement joins TRBV11-3 to TRBJ2-5; the D gene is possibly TRBD2 (6 bases). Germline-derived CDR1 and CDR2 are SGHNT and YENEEA. This CDR3 region has 14 residues. Deletions cut 1 base from V and 0 bases from J, with 6 bases between. The CDR3 protein is CASSLAGDQETQYF. The CDR3 DNA reads as TGTGCCAGCAGCTTAGCGGGGGACCAAGAGACCCAGTACTTC.

The chain employs TRBV9 and TRBJ1-2; D possibly corresponds to TRBD1 (5 bases). CDR3 size: 13 residues. Germline loops: CDR1 SGDLS, CDR2 YYNGEE. Trimming left V 6 bases short and J 7 bases short, with 16 bases between. In nucleotides, the CDR3 is TGTGCCAGCACGAGTCAAGGGGCGAGTGGCTACACCTTC. It yields the protein CASTSQGASGYTF.

The J gene is TRBJ2-5, the V gene TRBV19; 9 nucleotides match TRBD1. V lost 3 bases, J lost 2 bases, and 4 bases stayed unmatched. The CDR3 totals 15 residues. CDR1 and CDR2 (germline): LNHDA, SQIVND (reference sequence). The CDR3 spells CASSMRQGGQETQYF. The CDR3 DNA is TGTGCCAGTAGTATGAGACAGGGGGGACAAGAGACCCAGTACTTC.

This clone occurred a few times. The chain carries TRBV2 and TRBJ2-3, with 11 bases aligning to TRBD2. Germline CDR1 SNHLY, CDR2 FYNNEI. V lost 8 bases to trimming and J lost 9 bases; unmatched junction nucleotides: 13. This CDR3 is 15 amino acids long. In DNA form, the CDR3 reads TGTGCCAGCTGCCAAGGGACTAGCGGTGTCGGGACGCAGTATTTT. It yields the protein CASCQGTSGVGTQYF.